The 28 T cell receptor beta chains presented below share a single source sample, sequenced in a study of blood T cell repertoires in COVID-19. Assay: immunoSEQ multiplex PCR; the TCRdb copy retains only in-frame clones and omits some. This table has almost 95,000 clones, roughly four fifths appearing once. Input material: peripheral blood. The receptors were sampled from a man in his sixties with acute or convalescent COVID-19.

The chain combines TRBV30 with TRBJ1-6; D unclear. From germline, CDR1 is GTSNPN and CDR2 SVGIG (reference sequence). Trimming removed 2 bases from V and 9 bases from J, with 17 bases in between. The CDR3 covers 15 residues. The CDR3 reads CAWSSPDSRRSPLHF. The CDR3 nucleotides are TGTGCCTGGAGTTCACCGGATAGCCGTCGTTCACCCCTCCACTTT.

As DNA, the CDR3 is TGTGCCAGCAGCCGCGATTTCTATGGCTACACCTTC. Protein sequence: CASSRDFYGYTF. The J gene is TRBJ1-2, the V gene TRBV7-2, with D unclear. V lost 5 bases and J lost 4, with 8 bases in between. Germline V gives CDR1 SGHTA, CDR2 FQGNSA. This CDR3 contains 12 residues.

The chain carries TRBV2 and TRBJ2-1; TRBD2 aligns across 8 bases. Trimming cost V 3 bases and J 3 bases; bases outside gene matches: 7. Germline values: CDR1 SNHLY, CDR2 FYNNEI. The CDR3 has 16 residues. CDR3 nucleotides: TGTGCCAGCAGTGAGACCTCGGGAGGGGTCTACAATGAGCAGTTCTTC. Translating gives CASSETSGGVYNEQFF. Filled out from reference TRBV2 and TRBJ2-1, the complete variable domain reads EPEVTQTPSHQVTQMGQEVILRCVPISNHLYFYWYRQILGQKVEFLVSFYNNEISEKSEIFDDQFSVERPDGSNFTLKIRSTKLEDSAMYFCASSETSGGVYNEQFFGPGTRLTVL.

The rearrangement links TRBV5-6 to TRBJ2-5, with a possible D match to TRBD2 (6 bases). V shed 0 bases and J shed 1 base, with 13 bases lying between them. Germline assignment: CDR1 SGHDT and CDR2 YYEEEE. The CDR3 extends over 16 amino acids. The CDR3 nucleotides are TGTGCCAGCAGCTTGGCCGGGGGTTTCCCCCAAGAGACCCAGTACTTC. Translating gives CASSLAGGFPQETQYF.

The J gene is TRBJ1-1, the V gene TRBV6-6; D unresolved. Per the germline V gene, CDR1 is MNHNY and CDR2 is SVGAGI (reference sequence). The CDR3 runs to 15 residues. Trimming shortened V by 8 bases and J by 0 bases, and 16 bases separated the two germline ends. The CDR3 loop is CASAAQKRLNTEAFF. Written as DNA, the CDR3 is TGTGCCAGCGCAGCCCAAAAGCGATTGAACACTGAAGCTTTCTTT.

The chain joins TRBV6-2 or TRBV6-3 to TRBJ1-5; 7 nucleotides line up with TRBD1. The CDR3 runs 16 residues. Germline CDR1 MNHEY, CDR2 SVGEGT. The J segment lost 0 bases and the V segment lost 2 bases, leaving 4 bases of the junction unmatched. CDR3 amino acids: CASSYLTGDSNQPQHF. CDR3 DNA sequence: TGTGCCAGCAGTTACCTTACAGGGGATAGCAATCAGCCCCAGCATTTT.

The chain couples TRBV9 to TRBJ2-2; 8 bases fit TRBD1. This CDR3 spans 16 amino acids. The germline V gene encodes CDR1 SGDLS and CDR2 YYNGEE. V dropped 4 bases and J dropped 1; count of bases not matched to a gene: 6. CDR3 protein: CASSSLGQGNTGELFF. CDR3 in DNA: TGTGCCAGCAGCTCCTTAGGACAGGGGAACACCGGGGAGCTGTTTTTT.

V usage is TRBV5-6 and J usage is TRBJ1-2; 7 bases are a match to TRBD1. J gave up 7 bases and V 4 bases, and 7 bases lay outside the gene matches. The CDR3 contains 13 residues. Germline CDR1 reads SGHDT; CDR2 reads YYEEEE. The CDR3 nucleotides read TGTGCCAGCAGCCACGACAGGGCTGCTGGCTACACCTTC. Its translation is CASSHDRAAGYTF. Supplemented by reference TRBV5-6 and TRBJ1-2, the full variable domain reads DAGVTQSPTHLIKTRGQQVTLRCSPKSGHDTVSWYQQALGQGPQFIFQYYEEEERQRGNFPDRFSGHQFPNYSSELNVNALLLGDSALYLCASSHDRAAGYTFGSGTRLTVV.

V and J are TRBV5-1 and TRBJ2-2; D possibly corresponds to TRBD2 (5 bases). The V end lost 2 bases, the J end lost 0 bases, and 8 bases lay between the germline ends. Germline CDR1 SGHRS, CDR2 YFSETQ. The CDR3 sequence is 15 residues long. In DNA form, the CDR3 reads TGCGCCAGCAGCTTCGAGAGGGCGAACACCGGGGAGCTGTTTTTT. Translating it yields CASSFERANTGELFF.

The chain employs TRBV6-5 and TRBJ1-1; D gene ambiguous. Germline V CDR1 and CDR2: MNHEY, SVGAGI. Trimming took 1 base from V and 1 from J, leaving 4 bases between them. The CDR3 loop spans 13 amino acids. CDR3 coding DNA: TGTGCCAGCAGTTACTACACGAACACTGAAGCTTTCTTT. This codes for CASSYYTNTEAFF.

The rearrangement links TRBV10-1 to TRBJ2-2; 7 bases are shared with TRBD1. The CDR3 length is 15 residues. In germline, CDR1 is WNHNN, CDR2 SYGVQD (reference sequence). After removal of 3 bases from V and 6 bases from J, the junction contained 7 bases not matched to a gene. CDR3 in amino acids: CASSDTGDFAGELFF. DNA for the CDR3: TGCGCCAGCAGTGATACAGGGGATTTCGCCGGGGAGCTGTTTTTT.

About this clone: Other nucleotide sequences in the sample specify the same CDR3. The J gene is TRBJ2-5, the V gene TRBV18; unclear D gene. The CDR3 is made up of 11 amino acids. Germline CDR1 reads KGHSH; CDR2 reads LQKENI. Trimming shortened V by 6 bases and J by 2 bases, and 4 bases separated the two germline ends. The CDR3 reads CASSLQETQYF. DNA of the CDR3: TGTGCCAGCTCCCTTCAAGAGACCCAGTACTTC.

The chain uses TRBV5-4 and TRBJ2-7; weak D call: TRBD2 (5 bases). CDR1 is SGHNT, CDR2 YYREEE, per germline (reference sequence). This CDR3 is 15 amino acids long. V shed 3 bases and J shed 7 bases, with 20 bases lying between them. The CDR3 DNA is TGTGCCAGCAGCTCCCGTCCCGCCTCTAGGGAGGAGCAGTACTTC. The encoded protein is CASSSRPASREEQYF.

The chain employs TRBV7-2 and TRBJ1-5; tentative D call: TRBD1 (5 bases). CDR1 SGHTA and CDR2 FQGNSA come from the germline V gene. V lost 0 bases and J lost 5, with 8 bases in between. This CDR3 contains 14 residues. CDR3 bases: TGTGCCAGCAGCTTAGCGTGGGGGGATCAGCCCCAGCATTTT. As protein: CASSLAWGDQPQHF.

This clone is labeled as large. The chain recombines TRBV9 with TRBJ1-1; TRBD1 might be the D (5 bases). Germline assignment: CDR1 SGDLS and CDR2 YYNGEE. V lost 0 bases and J lost 10, with 13 bases in between. The CDR3 has 13 residues. The CDR3 nucleotides are TGTGCCAGCAGCGTAGCGGGAGGGGATGGAGCTTTCTTT. Residues: CASSVAGGDGAFF.

The CDR3 loop reads CASSLWSLGTEFYEQYF. Written as DNA, the CDR3 is TGCGCCAGCAGCTTGTGGAGTCTCGGGACAGAGTTTTACGAGCAGTACTTC. The rearrangement uses TRBV5-1 and TRBJ2-7; TRBD1 matches 7 bases. J was trimmed by 4 bases and V by 1 base; bases with no gene match: 14. Germline values: CDR1 SGHRS, CDR2 YFSETQ. This CDR3 is built from 17 residues.

The gene calls are TRBV7-9 and TRBJ1-4; possible D gene TRBD1, 6 bases. V was clipped by 6 bases and J by 4 bases, with 15 bases between them. Germline assignment: CDR1 SEHNR and CDR2 FQNEAQ (reference sequence). The CDR3 contains 15 residues. The DNA for the CDR3 is TGTGCCAGCAGTCCAAATACAGGGAATAATGAAAAACTGTTTTTT. As protein: CASSPNTGNNEKLFF.

V gene TRBV5-1 combines with J gene TRBJ2-5, with D uncertain. The CDR3 has 16 residues. Germline V gene data show CDR1 as SGHRS and CDR2 as YFSETQ. V lost 0 bases to trimming and J lost 0 bases, with 12 bases between them. The chain's CDR3 is CASSLGARPYQETQYF. The CDR3 nucleotides are TGCGCCAGCAGCTTGGGTGCCAGGCCGTACCAAGAGACCCAGTACTTC. The full variable domain, rest sourced from reference TRBV5-1 and TRBJ2-5, is KAGVTQTPRYLIKTRGQQVTLSCSPISGHRSVSWYQQTPGQGLQFLFEYFSETQRNKGNFPGRFSGRQFSNSRSEMNVSTLELGDSALYLCASSLGARPYQETQYFGPGTRLLVL.

Concerning this clone itself: The germline gene is not matched at one end of the junction; a read error may be the cause. The J gene is TRBJ2-2, the V gene TRBV7-7; 7 nucleotides match TRBD2. This CDR3 is built from 15 residues. In germline, CDR1 is SSHAT, CDR2 FNYEAQ (reference sequence). The CDR3 bases are TGTGCTAGCAGCTCGGGGGGTTTGAACACCGGGGAGCTGTTTTTT. It is translated as CASSSGGLNTGELFF.

V and J are TRBV19 and TRBJ1-3; D not certain. V dropped 8 bases and J dropped 0 bases, with 11 bases sitting between them. The germline V gene encodes CDR1 LNHDA and CDR2 SQIVND (reference sequence). The length of the CDR3 is 14 residues. In DNA form, the CDR3 reads TGTGCCAGTGAGCCTCGCGTCTCTGGAAACACCATATATTTT. Translating gives CASEPRVSGNTIYF.

The sample holds a few counts of this clone. The chain is built from TRBV6-5 and TRBJ1-1; possibly TRBD1 for D (5 bases). The CDR3 is 13 residues long. Germline lookup yields CDR1 MNHEY and CDR2 SVGAGI. Deletions cut 8 bases from V and 3 bases from J, with 13 bases between. CDR3 loop: CASGDQGDTEAFF. The CDR3 DNA reads as TGTGCCAGCGGCGACCAGGGCGACACTGAAGCTTTCTTT.

The rearrangement uses TRBV14 and TRBJ2-1; 7 bases match TRBD2. This CDR3 has 16 amino acids. Germline V CDR1 and CDR2: SGHDN, FVKESK. Trimming at V came to 3 bases and at J to 7 bases, leaving 12 bases not matched to a gene. Here the CDR3 reads CASSQGPGLYNNEQFF. In DNA form, the CDR3 reads TGTGCCAGCAGCCAGGGCCCGGGACTATACAATAATGAGCAGTTCTTC.

The chain has TRBV13 and TRBJ2-7; the match to TRBD1 covers 8 bases. The CDR3 covers 16 residues. Per germline, CDR1 PRHDT and CDR2 FYEKMQ (reference sequence). V shed 5 bases, J shed 6 bases, and the junction held 15 bases outside the gene matches. The CDR3 DNA reads TGTGCCAGCAGCCGTTGCCAGGGGGCGGAATGGTGCGAGCAGTACTTC. It is translated as CASSRCQGAEWCEQYF.

This rearrangement joins TRBV6-2 or TRBV6-3 to TRBJ2-2; D may be TRBD1 (6 bases). The germline V gene has CDR1 MNHEY and CDR2 SVGEGT. Trimming stripped 4 bases from V and 4 bases from J, with 19 bases between. The CDR3 sequence is 17 residues long. For the CDR3, the DNA is TGTGCCAGCAGTTTCCTGGGTAGGGGGAGCAGCACCGGGGAGCTGTTTTTT. Its translation is CASSFLGRGSSTGELFF.

The chain carries TRBV18 and TRBJ1-2, with TRBD1 matching 7 bases. This CDR3 is 15 amino acids long. The germline gives CDR1 KGHSH, CDR2 LQKENI. V was clipped by 3 bases and J by 8 bases; unmatched bases: 12. CDR3 sequence: CASSPPGQKVEGYTF. The CDR3 DNA reads TGTGCCAGCTCACCTCCGGGACAGAAGGTCGAGGGCTACACCTTC.

CDR3 DNA sequence: TGTGCCAGCAGCCTCTTGGACAGGGGGTTACTCAACTATGGCTACACCTTC. Translation: CASSLLDRGLLNYGYTF. The chain has TRBV5-6 and TRBJ1-2, with 10 bases fitting TRBD1. The CDR3 totals 17 residues. The junction had 11 bases not matched to a gene; V was cut back by 4 bases and J by 2 bases. Germline lookup yields CDR1 SGHDT and CDR2 YYEEEE.

This chain connects TRBV19 to TRBJ1-5; tentatively, D is TRBD1 (5 bases). V lost 7 bases and J lost 0, with 13 bases in between. Germline V gives CDR1 LNHDA, CDR2 SQIVND (reference sequence). The CDR3 has 15 residues. The DNA for the CDR3 is TGTGCCAGTACTCAGGGAGGAGGTAGCAATCAGCCCCAGCATTTT. It specifies CASTQGGGSNQPQHF.

The chain is built from TRBV29-1 and TRBJ1-1, with TRBD1 matching 10 bases. Germline-derived CDR1 and CDR2 are SQVTM and ANQGSEA. V was pared by 4 bases and J by 10 bases, with 21 bases of the junction left unmatched. The CDR3 extends over 17 amino acids. CDR3: CSVGIAGTGVSYRGAFF. The CDR3 DNA reads TGCAGCGTTGGAATCGCCGGGACAGGGGTTTCTTATAGAGGAGCTTTCTTT.